Here is one T cell receptor (beta chain) with its context. The data originate from a study of preoperative IRX-2 immunotherapy in early breast cancer. Treatment reported: preoperative locoregional IRX-2 cytokine immunotherapy. Germline loops: CDR1 SGHVS, CDR2 FNYEAQ. The V gene lost 7 bases and the J gene lost 1 base, with 11 bases spanning the gap. The CDR3 runs to 15 residues. TCRdb's copy holds only in-frame clones and misses some; the assay was immunoSEQ multiplex PCR. The sample comprises just over 25,000 clones, 75% to 85% of which are singletons, and over 1% rests with the top ten. The chain has TRBV7-6 and TRBJ1-6; the D is unclear. Sequencing was performed on lymph node tissue, taken after IRX-2 immunotherapy. This clonotype was obtained from a human donor with breast cancer. The CDR3 DNA sequence: TGTGCCAGCAACCCAATGGGGTCCTATAATTCACCCCTCCACTTT. Its protein product is CASNPMGSYNSPLHF.